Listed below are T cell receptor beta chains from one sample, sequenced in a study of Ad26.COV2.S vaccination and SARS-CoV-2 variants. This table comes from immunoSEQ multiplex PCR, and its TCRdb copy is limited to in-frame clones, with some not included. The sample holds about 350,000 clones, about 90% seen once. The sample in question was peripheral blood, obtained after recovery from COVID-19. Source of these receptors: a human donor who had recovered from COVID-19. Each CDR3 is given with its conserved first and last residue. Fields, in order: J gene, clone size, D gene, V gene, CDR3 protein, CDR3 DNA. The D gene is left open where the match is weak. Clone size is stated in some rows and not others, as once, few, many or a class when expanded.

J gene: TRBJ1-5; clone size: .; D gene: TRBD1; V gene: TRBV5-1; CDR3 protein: CASSLTGQGALNF; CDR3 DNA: TGCGCCAGCAGCTTGACTGGACAGGGGGCTTTGAATTTT
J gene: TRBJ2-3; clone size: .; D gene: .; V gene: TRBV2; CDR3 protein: CAIPAGRGTDTQYF; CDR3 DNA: TGTGCCATCCCGGCGGGGCGAGGCACAGATACGCAGTATTTT
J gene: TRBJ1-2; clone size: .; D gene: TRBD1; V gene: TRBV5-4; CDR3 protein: CASRNRDRANYGYTF; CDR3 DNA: TGTGCCAGCAGAAACCGGGACAGAGCTAACTATGGCTACACCTTC
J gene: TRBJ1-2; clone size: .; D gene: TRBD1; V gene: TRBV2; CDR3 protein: CASSIDRANYGYTF; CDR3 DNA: TGTGCCAGCAGTATAGACAGGGCTAACTATGGCTACACCTTC
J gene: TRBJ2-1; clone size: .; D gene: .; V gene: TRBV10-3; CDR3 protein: CASGVSLNNEQFF; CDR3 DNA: TGTGCTTCCGGGGTAAGCCTAAACAATGAGCAGTTCTTC
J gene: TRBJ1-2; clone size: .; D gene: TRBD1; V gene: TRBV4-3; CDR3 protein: CASSQDPGGANYGYTF; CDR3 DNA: TGCGCCAGCAGCCAAGACCCAGGGGGCGCGAACTATGGCTACACCTTC
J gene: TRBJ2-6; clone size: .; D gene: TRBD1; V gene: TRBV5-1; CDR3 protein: CASSLRDRASSGANVLTF; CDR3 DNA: TGCGCCAGCAGCTTACGGGACAGGGCGTCTTCCGGGGCCAACGTCCTGACTTTC
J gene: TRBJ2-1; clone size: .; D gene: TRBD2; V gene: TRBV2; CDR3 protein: CASSSEASGDNEQFF; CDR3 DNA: TGTGCCAGCAGTAGCGAGGCTAGCGGGGACAATGAGCAGTTCTTC
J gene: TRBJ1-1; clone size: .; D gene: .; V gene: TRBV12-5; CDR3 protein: CASGLVLGGIGPNTEAFF; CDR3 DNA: TGTGCTAGTGGTTTGGTACTGGGGGGGATAGGGCCGAACACTGAAGCTTTCTTT
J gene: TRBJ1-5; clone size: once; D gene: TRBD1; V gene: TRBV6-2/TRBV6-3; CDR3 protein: CASSYSVDRVGGNQPQHF; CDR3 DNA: TGTGCCAGCAGTTACTCCGTGGACAGGGTTGGTGGAAATCAGCCCCAGCATTTT
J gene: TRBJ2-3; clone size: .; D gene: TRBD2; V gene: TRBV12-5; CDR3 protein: CASATIAGGYTDTQYF; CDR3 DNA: TGTGCTAGTGCTACTATAGCGGGGGGTTACACAGATACGCAGTATTTT
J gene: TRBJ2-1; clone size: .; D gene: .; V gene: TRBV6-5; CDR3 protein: CASSTTGANNEQFF; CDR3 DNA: TGTGCCAGCAGTACAACGGGAGCAAACAATGAGCAGTTCTTC
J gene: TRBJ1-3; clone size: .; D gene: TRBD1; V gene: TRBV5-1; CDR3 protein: CASSRAGQGIGNTIYF; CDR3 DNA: TGCGCCAGCAGCCGAGCGGGACAGGGTATTGGAAACACCATATATTTT
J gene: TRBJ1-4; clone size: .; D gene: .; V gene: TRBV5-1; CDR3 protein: CASSLGTQRAATNEKLFF; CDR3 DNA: TGCGCCAGCAGCTTGGGAACTCAGCGAGCGGCAACTAATGAAAAACTGTTTTTT
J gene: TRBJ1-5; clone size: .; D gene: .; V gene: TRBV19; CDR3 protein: CASSARGDVQPQHF; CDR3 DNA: TGTGCCAGTAGTGCCCGGGGAGATGTTCAGCCCCAGCATTTT
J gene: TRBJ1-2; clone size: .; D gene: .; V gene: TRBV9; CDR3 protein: CASSGQGYTF; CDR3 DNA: TGTGCCAGCAGCGGGCAGGGCTACACCTTC
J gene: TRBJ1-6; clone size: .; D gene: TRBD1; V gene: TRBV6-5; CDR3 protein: CASRPAGQGNSPLHF; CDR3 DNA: TGTGCCAGCAGGCCGGCTGGACAGGGGAATTCACCCCTCCACTTT
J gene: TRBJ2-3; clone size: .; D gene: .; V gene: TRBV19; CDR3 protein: CARRGWRVLDTQYF; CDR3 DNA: TGTGCCAGAAGAGGATGGCGGGTCTTAGATACGCAGTATTTT
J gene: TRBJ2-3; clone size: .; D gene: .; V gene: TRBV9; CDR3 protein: CASSVVGEITDTQYF; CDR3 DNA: TGTGCCAGCAGCGTAGTCGGTGAAATCACAGATACGCAGTATTTT
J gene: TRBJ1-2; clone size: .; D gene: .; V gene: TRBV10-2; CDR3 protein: CASSEVGLPDGYTF; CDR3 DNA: TGCGCCAGCAGTGAGGTCGGACTCCCCGATGGCTACACCTTC